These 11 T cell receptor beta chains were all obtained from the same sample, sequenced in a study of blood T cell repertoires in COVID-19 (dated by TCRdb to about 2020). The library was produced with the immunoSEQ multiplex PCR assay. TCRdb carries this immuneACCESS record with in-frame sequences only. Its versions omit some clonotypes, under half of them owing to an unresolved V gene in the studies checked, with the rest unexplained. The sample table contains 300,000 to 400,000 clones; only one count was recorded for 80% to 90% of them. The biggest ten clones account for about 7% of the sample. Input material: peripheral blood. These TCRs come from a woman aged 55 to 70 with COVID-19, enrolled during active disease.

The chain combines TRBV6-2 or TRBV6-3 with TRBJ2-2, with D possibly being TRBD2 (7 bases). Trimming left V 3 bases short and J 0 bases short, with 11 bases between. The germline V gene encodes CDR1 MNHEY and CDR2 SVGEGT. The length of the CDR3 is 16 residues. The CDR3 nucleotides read TGTGCCAGCAGTTATTGGGGGGGCGCGAACACCGGGGAGCTGTTTTTT. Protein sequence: CASSYWGGANTGELFF.

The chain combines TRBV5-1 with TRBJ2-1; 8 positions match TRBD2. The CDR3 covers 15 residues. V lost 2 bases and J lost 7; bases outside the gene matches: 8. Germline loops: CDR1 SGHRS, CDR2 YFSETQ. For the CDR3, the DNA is TGCGCCAGCAGCTTCTCTCCGGGGGGGCAGAATGAGCAGTTCTTC. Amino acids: CASSFSPGGQNEQFF. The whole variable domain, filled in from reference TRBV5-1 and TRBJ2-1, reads KAGVTQTPRYLIKTRGQQVTLSCSPISGHRSVSWYQQTPGQGLQFLFEYFSETQRNKGNFPGRFSGRQFSNSRSEMNVSTLELGDSALYLCASSFSPGGQNEQFFGPGTRLTVL.

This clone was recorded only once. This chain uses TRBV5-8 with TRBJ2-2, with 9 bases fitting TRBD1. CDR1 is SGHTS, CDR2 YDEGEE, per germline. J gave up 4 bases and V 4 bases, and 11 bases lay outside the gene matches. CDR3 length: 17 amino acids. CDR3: CASSLRTGTGSTGELFF. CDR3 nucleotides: TGTGCCAGCAGCCTAAGGACCGGGACAGGGAGCACCGGGGAGCTGTTTTTT.

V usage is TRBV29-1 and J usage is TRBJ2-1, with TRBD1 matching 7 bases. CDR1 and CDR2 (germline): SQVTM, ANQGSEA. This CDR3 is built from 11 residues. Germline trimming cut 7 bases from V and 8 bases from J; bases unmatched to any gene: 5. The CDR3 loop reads CSGWTGDEQFF. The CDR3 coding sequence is TGCAGCGGCTGGACAGGCGATGAGCAGTTCTTC.

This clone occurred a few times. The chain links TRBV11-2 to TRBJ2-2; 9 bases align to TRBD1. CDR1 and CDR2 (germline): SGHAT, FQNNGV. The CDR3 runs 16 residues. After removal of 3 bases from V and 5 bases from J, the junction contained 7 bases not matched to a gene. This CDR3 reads CASSLKTGGWTGELFF. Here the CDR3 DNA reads TGTGCCAGCAGCTTGAAAACAGGGGGCTGGACCGGGGAGCTGTTTTTT.

CDR3 coding DNA: TGCAGTGCTACCGCGAGAGATACGCAGTATTTT. It encodes CSATARDTQYF. The chain recombines TRBV20-1 with TRBJ2-3; no reliable D call. The V gene's germline CDR1 is DFQATT and CDR2 SNEGSKA (reference sequence). Trimming cost V 4 bases and J 5 bases, with 7 bases left between them. CDR3 length: 11 amino acids.

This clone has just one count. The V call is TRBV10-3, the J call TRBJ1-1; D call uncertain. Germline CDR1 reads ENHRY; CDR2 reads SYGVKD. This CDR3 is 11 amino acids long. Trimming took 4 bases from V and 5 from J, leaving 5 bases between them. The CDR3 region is CAISGGTEAFF. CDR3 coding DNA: TGTGCCATCAGTGGAGGTACTGAAGCTTTCTTT.

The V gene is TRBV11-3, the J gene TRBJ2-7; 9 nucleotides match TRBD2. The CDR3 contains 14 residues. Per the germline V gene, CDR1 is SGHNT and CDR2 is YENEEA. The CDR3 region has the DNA TGTCCTATCTCCCTAAACCTAGCGGGGTACGAGCAGTACTTC. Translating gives CPISLNLAGYEQYF. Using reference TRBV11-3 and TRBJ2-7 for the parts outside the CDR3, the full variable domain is EAGVVQSPRYKIIEKKQPVAFWCNPISGHNTLYWYLQNLGQGPELLIRYENEEAVDDSQLPKDRFSAERLKGVDSTLKIQPAELGDSAVYLCPISLNLAGYEQYFGPGTRLTVT.

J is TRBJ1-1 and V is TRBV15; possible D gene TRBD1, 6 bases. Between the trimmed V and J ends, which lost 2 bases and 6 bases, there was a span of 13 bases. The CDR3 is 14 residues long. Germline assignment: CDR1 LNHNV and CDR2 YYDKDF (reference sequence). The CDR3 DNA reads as TGTGCCACCAGCAGATTACAGGGTACTTCTGAAGCTTTCTTT. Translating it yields CATSRLQGTSEAFF.

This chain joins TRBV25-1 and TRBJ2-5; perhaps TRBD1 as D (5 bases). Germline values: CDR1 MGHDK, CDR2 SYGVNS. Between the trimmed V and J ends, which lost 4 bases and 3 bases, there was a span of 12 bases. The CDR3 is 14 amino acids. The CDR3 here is CASSGQPPEETQYF. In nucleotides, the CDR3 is TGTGCCAGCAGTGGACAGCCCCCTGAAGAGACCCAGTACTTC.

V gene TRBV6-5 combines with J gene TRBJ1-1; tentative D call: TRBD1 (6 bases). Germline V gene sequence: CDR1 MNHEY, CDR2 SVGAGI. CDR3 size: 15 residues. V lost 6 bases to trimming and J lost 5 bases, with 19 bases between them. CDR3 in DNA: TGTGCCAGCAGCCAACCCAGGGGAATGGGAACTGAAGCTTTCTTT. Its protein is CASSQPRGMGTEAFF.